This T cell receptor (beta chain) was profiled in a study of T cell clonality in common variable immunodeficiency. TCRdb's table, derived via immunoSEQ multiplex PCR, lists solely in-frame clones and lacks some. This sample has tens of thousands of clones, each found more than once. From germline, CDR1 is DFQATT and CDR2 SNEGSKA (reference sequence). The CDR3 has 12 amino acids. This clone showed up many times. The read gets to within 3 residues of the CDR3 end, and the germline J gene fills in the rest. This clonotype was sampled from a person between 18 and 75 years old in good health. What was sequenced was peripheral blood mononuclear cells. The V gene is TRBV20-1, the J gene TRBJ1-6, with 8 bases fitting TRBD1. The DNA read from the CDR3 is TGCAGTGCTGCGGGGACAGGTCGAACC. Translated: CSAAGTGRT. The entire CDR3 is CSAAGTGRTLHF.